This T cell receptor beta chain comes out of a study of response to subunit inactivated influenza vaccine. General study points: It was the authors' suggestion that each seasonal influenza vaccination recruits few new T cells.

In regard to this clonotype: Its antigen is as yet unknown.

The CDR3 is 13 amino acids. Trimming pared 7 bases from V and 0 bases from J, leaving 7 bases between. TCRdb reprocessed the RT-PCR reads with MiXCR, giving one entry per CDR3 protein. This sample has 450,000 to 600,000 distinct CDR3 sequences, with about 17% found just once. This clonotype was obtained from a man between 50 and 69 years old who received an inactivated influenza vaccine. The sample here was CD4+ T cells sorted from PBMCs, taken around 2 years after vaccination. The chain uses TRBV12-3 or TRBV12-4 and TRBJ1-3; the D is unclear. The CDR3: CASTQSSGNTIYF. The CDR3 nucleotides read TGTGCCAGCACCCAAAGCTCTGGAAACACCATATATTTT.